What follows is one T cell receptor (beta chain) and its context. Its antigen remains unknown. These data originate in a study of OX40 agonist ivuxolimab in advanced cancers. Study-level information: It was ivuxolimab, an agonistic anti-OX40 (CD134) antibody, that patients were treated with. At doses from 0.01 to 10 mg/kg, patients were given intravenous ivuxolimab every 2 weeks. Of mixed ages from roughly 23 to 85 and averaging approximately 60 years, the group was about 86% male. General study findings and limits: Also showing low normalized T-cell clonal expansion were some of the nonresponders.

V was pared by 2 bases and J by 1 base, with 14 bases between. The CDR3 is made up of 16 amino acids. Germline values: CDR1 MRHNA, CDR2 SNTAGT. Profiling relied on immunoSEQ multiplex PCR, and the TCRdb table lists in-frame clones only, not all of them. The sample consists of some 70,000 clones, roughly 80% of them appearing once. This receptor was obtained from an adult with an advanced solid tumor such as melanoma, head and neck, liver or kidney cancer. The V call is TRBV6-4, the J call TRBJ1-2; D gene unclear. The starting material was CD4+ or CD8+ T cells sorted from blood, obtained in a trial of the OX40 agonist ivuxolimab. DNA for the CDR3: TGTGCCAGCAGTGACCCCCTTGCGGGGAGTAACTATGGCTACACCTTC. This codes for CASSDPLAGSNYGYTF.